These 27 T cell receptor beta chains were sequenced from one sample in a study of cytomegalovirus exposure and HLA in healthy donors. The PCR had 60 Vbeta and 13 Jbeta primers. Using immunoSEQ multiplex PCR, the repertoire was profiled, and TCRdb retains in-frame clones only, with some absent. The sample shows about 200,000 clones, about four fifths of them seen only once. What was sequenced was PBMCs. The receptor set was obtained from a male donor in good health and CMV-seropositive.

This clone was observed once. The chain employs TRBV14 and TRBJ1-6, with 7 bases that match TRBD1. From germline, CDR1 is SGHDN and CDR2 FVKESK. This CDR3 is 16 amino acids long. The J segment lost 2 bases and the V segment lost 3 bases, leaving 4 bases of the junction unmatched. The CDR3 region is CASSHQGVPYNSPLHF. CDR3 coding DNA: TGTGCCAGCAGCCATCAGGGGGTGCCCTATAATTCACCCCTCCACTTT. Full variable domain (remainder filled in from reference TRBV14 and TRBJ1-6): EAGVTQFPSHSVIEKGQTVTLRCDPISGHDNLYWYRRVMGKEIKFLLHFVKESKQDESGMPNNRFLAERTGGTYSTLKVQPAELEDSGVYFCASSHQGVPYNSPLHFGNGTRLTVT.

This clone came up once. The chain employs TRBV6-5 and TRBJ2-1; 9 nucleotides line up with TRBD2. This CDR3 comprises 14 residues. The V gene's germline CDR1 is MNHEY and CDR2 SVGAGI. The trim removed 10 bases at V and 0 bases at J, leaving 4 bases unmatched. For the CDR3, the DNA is TGTGCCACCAGAGCGGGAGGCTCCTACAATGAGCAGTTCTTC. It codes for CATRAGGSYNEQFF.

The chain links TRBV9 to TRBJ1-2; 7 bases line up with TRBD1. CDR3 length: 15 residues. Germline CDR1 is SGDLS and CDR2 is YYNGEE. The V segment lost 3 bases and the J segment 4 bases; nucleotides outside the gene matches: 9. DNA of the CDR3: TGTGCCAGCAGCGAGTCGGCAGGGGGTGGCTATGGCTACACCTTC. This codes for CASSESAGGGYGYTF.

To note about this clone: Sequence at one end of the junction differs from germline and may be a read error. Other nucleotide sequences from this sample produce the same CDR3. The rearrangement links TRBV7-3 to TRBJ2-2, with D unclear. CDR3 length: 13 residues. Germline CDR1 reads SGHTA; CDR2 reads FQGTGA. The CDR3 region has the DNA TGTGCCAGCAGTACAGACAACACTGGGGAGCTGTTTTTT. This encodes CASSTDNTGELFF.

The chain carries TRBV19 and TRBJ2-3; 7 bases align to TRBD1. This CDR3 has 16 amino acids. V shed 4 bases, J shed 2 bases, and the junction held 9 bases outside the gene matches. From germline, CDR1 is LNHDA and CDR2 SQIVND (reference sequence). The CDR3 nucleotides read TGTGCCAGTAGTAAGCTGACAGGGTTTTTCACAGATACGCAGTATTTT. Its translation: CASSKLTGFFTDTQYF.

The rearrangement uses TRBV7-3 and TRBJ2-1, with TRBD1 matching over 9 bases. The V gene end was trimmed by 5 bases and the J gene end by 4 bases; junction bases not matched to a gene: 6. The CDR3 sequence is 15 residues long. Germline V gives CDR1 SGHTA, CDR2 FQGTGA. Here the CDR3 DNA reads TGTGCCAGCAGCCCCCGGGACAGGGTGTACAATGAGCAGTTCTTC. Protein product: CASSPRDRVYNEQFF.

The genes are TRBV4-1 and TRBJ2-2; 9 nucleotides align to TRBD2. V lost 3 bases to trimming and J lost 0 bases; unmatched junction nucleotides: 5. This CDR3 is 17 amino acids long. Germline V gives CDR1 MGHRA, CDR2 YSYEKL. The CDR3 reads CASSQRGGDPNTGELFF. The CDR3 region has the DNA TGCGCCAGCAGCCAGCGGGGGGGGGACCCGAACACCGGGGAGCTGTTTTTT.

J is TRBJ2-4 and V is TRBV28, with D possibly being TRBD2 (7 bases). V gave up 2 bases and J gave up 5 bases, with 13 bases separating them. The length of the CDR3 is 15 residues. CDR1 is MDHEN and CDR2 is SYDVKM in the germline V gene. CDR3 sequence: CASSLAGAGENIQYF. CDR3 nucleotides: TGTGCCAGCAGTTTAGCGGGGGCCGGAGAAAACATTCAGTACTTC. The full variable domain, in which reference TRBV28 and TRBJ2-4 provide the parts outside the CDR3, is DVKVTQSSRYLVKRTGEKVFLECVQDMDHENMFWYRQDPGLGLRLIYFSYDVKMKEKGDIPEGYSVSREKKERFSLILESASTNQTSMYLCASSLAGAGENIQYFGAGTRLSVL.

The CDR3 protein is CASSPPATGAGHEQYF. CDR3 coding DNA: TGCGCCAGCAGCCCTCCAGCCACAGGCGCAGGGCACGAGCAGTACTTC. The J gene is TRBJ2-7, the V gene TRBV5-1; D is possibly TRBD1 (5 bases). The length of the CDR3 is 16 residues. Germline assignment: CDR1 SGHRS and CDR2 YFSETQ. Trimming removed 4 bases at V and 5 bases at J, with 22 bases between.

The V call is TRBV30, the J call TRBJ1-1; unclear D gene. CDR1 is GTSNPN and CDR2 is SVGIG in the germline V gene (reference sequence). This CDR3 has 13 residues. V was shortened by 2 bases and J by 6 bases, with 13 bases between the two germline ends. As DNA, the CDR3 is TGTGCCTGGAGTCTCGGAGCCGCGTCTGAAGCTTTCTTT. It is translated as CAWSLGAASEAFF.

This clone has more than one count but fewer than ten. The CDR3 here is CAGRGGENAGELFF. The DNA for the CDR3 is TGTGCCGGGCGGGGGGGTGAAAACGCCGGGGAGCTGTTTTTT. This chain joins TRBV2 and TRBJ2-2; 9 bases are a match to TRBD2. Trimming removed 11 bases from V and 6 bases from J; junction bases left unmatched: 10. Germline CDR1 and CDR2: SNHLY and FYNNEI. The CDR3 is 14 amino acids.

V and J are TRBV19 and TRBJ1-5; 7 bases agree with TRBD1. CDR3 length: 16 residues. The V gene's germline CDR1 is LNHDA and CDR2 SQIVND (reference sequence). J gave up 5 bases and V 0 bases, and 7 bases lay outside the gene matches. The CDR3 DNA follows: TGTGCCAGTAGTATAGAAGGACAGGTTGGGGATCAGCCCCAGCATTTT. Amino acids: CASSIEGQVGDQPQHF.

The chain employs TRBV7-3 and TRBJ1-1; D is unresolved. The CDR3 covers 15 residues. Per the germline V gene, CDR1 is SGHTA and CDR2 is FQGTGA. The V gene lost 2 bases and the J gene lost 0 bases, with 10 bases spanning the gap. CDR3 region: CASSLHSQMNTEAFF. The CDR3 region has the DNA TGTGCCAGCAGCTTACACAGCCAAATGAACACTGAAGCTTTCTTT.

The chain uses TRBV7-9 and TRBJ1-2; D unresolved. Germline CDR1 reads SEHNR; CDR2 reads FQNEAQ (reference sequence). Trimming cost V 3 bases and J 7 bases, with 15 bases left between them. CDR3 length: 14 residues. Here the CDR3 reads CASSLIINAGGYTF. In DNA, the CDR3 is TGTGCCAGCAGCTTGATAATAAACGCGGGTGGCTACACCTTC.

A few counts support this clone. The chain uses TRBV11-2 and TRBJ1-2; TRBD1 agrees at 9 bases. The V gene's germline CDR1 is SGHAT and CDR2 FQNNGV. The CDR3 extends over 14 amino acids. Trimming at V came to 6 bases and at J to 0 bases, leaving 2 bases not matched to a gene. The CDR3 protein is CASRDRGANYGYTF. For the CDR3, the DNA is TGTGCCAGCAGGGACAGGGGAGCTAACTATGGCTACACCTTC.

This chain uses TRBV6-5 with TRBJ2-7; tentative D call: TRBD2 (6 bases). The ends were cut back, 0 bases at V and 1 base at J, with 10 bases in the middle. There are 15 residues in the CDR3. CDR1 is MNHEY and CDR2 is SVGAGI in the germline V gene. DNA of the CDR3: TGTGCCAGCAGTTACTCGATTCGGGGGTCCTACGAGCAGTACTTC. It encodes CASSYSIRGSYEQYF.

The chain carries TRBV29-1 and TRBJ2-1; 8 bases are shared with TRBD2. This CDR3 region has 14 residues. V was pared by 4 bases and J by 2 bases, with 4 bases of the junction left unmatched. Germline assignment: CDR1 SQVTM and CDR2 ANQGSEA. The CDR3 sequence is CSVVPGGPYNEQFF. CDR3 nucleotides: TGCAGCGTTGTCCCGGGAGGGCCCTACAATGAGCAGTTCTTC.

This chain links TRBV6-6 with TRBJ2-7; perhaps TRBD1 as D (7 bases). V lost 11 bases and J lost 5, with 22 bases in between. Germline V CDR1 and CDR2: MNHNY, SVGAGI (reference sequence). This CDR3 is 14 amino acids long. The CDR3 DNA follows: TGTGCCGCTACAGATAACAGGGGAGGCCACGAGCAGTACTTC. It codes for CAATDNRGGHEQYF.

The chain employs TRBV7-3 and TRBJ2-1, with TRBD2 identical over 7 bases. The trim removed 8 bases at V and 4 bases at J, leaving 8 bases unmatched. The length of the CDR3 is 14 residues. Germline CDR1 is SGHTA and CDR2 is FQGTGA. The CDR3 loop is CASGPSGLYNEQFF. DNA for the CDR3: TGTGCCAGCGGGCCTAGCGGACTGTACAATGAGCAGTTCTTC.

This chain uses TRBV9 with TRBJ1-6; 7 bases are a match to TRBD1. Germline CDR1 reads SGDLS; CDR2 reads YYNGEE. The junction had 9 bases not matched to a gene; V was cut back by 0 bases and J by 12 bases. The CDR3 covers 15 residues. The CDR3 DNA reads as TGTGCCAGCAGCGTAGTAGGGGGCAGGGTGGAACCCCTCCACTTT. Translating it yields CASSVVGGRVEPLHF.

The V and J genes are TRBV18 and TRBJ1-1; D may be TRBD1 (5 bases). V was shortened by 2 bases and J by 3 bases, with 22 bases between the two germline ends. The CDR3 has 18 residues. Germline lookup yields CDR1 KGHSH and CDR2 LQKENI. The CDR3 DNA is TGTGCCAGCTCACCAGGTTATGGACAATCCGCCCGGGACACTGAAGCTTTCTTT. Residues: CASSPGYGQSARDTEAFF.

The chain has TRBV7-8 and TRBJ1-1; 7 bases are shared with TRBD1. Trimming cost V 1 base and J 0 bases; bases outside gene matches: 2. The CDR3 loop spans 15 amino acids. Germline assignment: CDR1 SGHVS and CDR2 FQNEAQ. The CDR3 loop reads CASSLGGQLNTEAFF. The CDR3 DNA follows: TGTGCCAGCAGCTTAGGGGGACAGTTGAACACTGAAGCTTTCTTT.

This chain joins TRBV6-5 and TRBJ2-2; 8 nucleotides agree with TRBD1. The J segment lost 1 base and the V segment lost 6 bases, leaving 4 bases of the junction unmatched. CDR3 length equals 15 residues. Germline V gene sequence: CDR1 MNHEY, CDR2 SVGAGI. The CDR3 nucleotides are TGTGCCAGCAGGACCGGACAGGGGAACACCGGGGAGCTGTTTTTT. Translated, it gives CASRTGQGNTGELFF.

The rearrangement links TRBV25-1 to TRBJ1-1, with 8 positions matching TRBD1. The CDR3 has 16 amino acids. Trimming removed 5 bases from V and 1 base from J; junction bases left unmatched: 9. Germline-derived CDR1 and CDR2 are MGHDK and SYGVNS. CDR3 amino acids: CASSPRPGGWNTEAFF. The CDR3 DNA follows: TGTGCCAGCAGTCCGAGGCCAGGGGGCTGGAACACTGAAGCTTTCTTT.

CDR3 region: CASSPGSEDGYTF. CDR3 sequence (DNA): TGTGCCAGCTCACCAGGTAGCGAGGATGGCTACACCTTC. This chain joins TRBV18 and TRBJ1-2; D is undetermined. The germline V and J ends were trimmed by 2 bases and 6 bases, with 10 bases remaining between them. In germline, CDR1 is KGHSH, CDR2 LQKENI. The CDR3 consists of 13 residues.

The chain is built from TRBV19 and TRBJ1-6; 8 positions agree with TRBD1. V shed 6 bases and J 9 bases; nucleotides not matched to a gene: 10. Germline CDR1 reads LNHDA; CDR2 reads SQIVND (reference sequence). The CDR3 totals 15 residues. CDR3 sequence reads: CASRVGQGAVSPLHF. The CDR3 bases are TGTGCCAGTAGGGTGGGGCAGGGGGCCGTTTCACCCCTCCACTTT.

The gene calls are TRBV4-2 and TRBJ1-1, with a tentative D call TRBD1 (5 bases). Germline V CDR1 and CDR2: LGHNA, YNFKEQ. The length of the CDR3 is 14 residues. Trimming cost V 0 bases and J 1 base, with 6 bases left between them. DNA of the CDR3: TGTGCCAGCAGCCAAGACAGGGAGAACACTGAAGCTTTCTTT. Translated, it gives CASSQDRENTEAFF.